The 32 T cell receptor beta chains in this list originate from one sample, sequenced in a study of CD8 T cells in Susac syndrome. Reverse transcription used about 0.45 to 1 ug RNA and random hexamers. MiXCR, applied by TCRdb to the immunoSEQ multiplex PCR reads, yields one record per CDR3 protein. The profile shows roughly 130,000 distinct CDR3 sequences, over 95% of them singletons. Sample: CD4+ T cells from PBMCs. These receptors were collected from a human donor with Susac syndrome.

As DNA, the CDR3 is TGCAGTGCTAGAACTCAGAACGGCATTCAGTACTTC. Its protein is CSARTQNGIQYF. The chain uses TRBV20-1 and TRBJ2-4; D remains ambiguous. Trimming left V 2 bases short and J 9 bases short, with 11 bases between. CDR1 and CDR2 from the germline V gene are DFQATT and SNEGSKA (reference sequence). The CDR3 length is 12 residues.

The J gene is TRBJ2-1, the V gene TRBV3-1; 9 bases are shared with TRBD2. The germline CDR1 and CDR2 sequences are LGHDT and YNNKEL (reference sequence). This CDR3 has 16 amino acids. Unmatched junction bases numbered 11, after V lost 6 bases and J lost 5 bases. CDR3 bases: TGTGCCAGCAGACCTAGCGGGACACTCTCGGACAATGAGCAGTTCTTC. Its protein product is CASRPSGTLSDNEQFF.

The genes are TRBV19 and TRBJ2-2, with D possibly matching TRBD1 (6 bases). Trimming cost V 5 bases and J 4 bases, with 11 bases left between them. This CDR3 has 14 amino acids. CDR1 LNHDA and CDR2 SQIVND come from the germline V gene (reference sequence). The CDR3 loop reads CASSRTESTGELFF. CDR3 coding DNA: TGTGCCAGTAGTCGGACAGAGAGCACCGGGGAGCTGTTTTTT.

CDR3 amino acids: CAWSELGGISTDTQYF. CDR3 nucleotide sequence: TGTGCCTGGAGTGAACTGGGTGGGATTAGCACAGATACGCAGTATTTT. The J gene is TRBJ2-3, the V gene TRBV30, with unresolved D. The CDR3 spans 16 residues. Germline V gene lookup returns CDR1 GTSNPN and CDR2 SVGIG (reference sequence). Trimming stripped 1 base from V and 0 bases from J, with 14 bases between. The entire variable domain, with the rest obtained from reference TRBV30 and TRBJ2-3, is as follows: SQTIHQWPATLVQPVGSPLSLECTVEGTSNPNLYWYRQAAGRGLQLLFYSVGIGQISSEVPQNLSASRPQDRQFILSSKKLLLSDSGFYLCAWSELGGISTDTQYFGPGTRLTVL.

This rearrangement joins TRBV6-1 to TRBJ1-5, with unresolved D. The V gene lost 3 bases and the J gene lost 8 bases, with 8 bases spanning the gap. The CDR3 is 12 amino acids. Germline-derived CDR1 and CDR2 are MNHNS and SASEGT. CDR3 amino acids: CASSDVGKPQHF. The CDR3 DNA is TGTGCCAGCAGTGATGTGGGAAAGCCCCAGCATTTT.

The chain carries TRBV29-1 and TRBJ2-3, with 7 bases matching TRBD2. The V gene end was trimmed by 6 bases and the J gene end by 2 bases; junction bases not matched to a gene: 8. The CDR3 consists of 14 residues. In germline, CDR1 is SQVTM, CDR2 ANQGSEA. The CDR3 loop is CSVPKREVTDTQYF. The CDR3 region has the DNA TGCAGCGTCCCTAAGCGGGAAGTCACAGATACGCAGTATTTT.

The V call is TRBV7-2, the J call TRBJ2-5, with D perhaps TRBD2 (6 bases). Germline CDR1 reads SGHTA; CDR2 reads FQGNSA. The V end lost 5 bases, the J end lost 6 bases, and 19 bases lay between the germline ends. The CDR3 is 15 residues long. CDR3: CASSPAGTMLQTQYF. The CDR3 DNA reads as TGTGCCAGCAGCCCAGCGGGTACTATGCTGCAGACCCAGTACTTC.

This rearrangement joins TRBV7-2 to TRBJ1-5, with D maybe TRBD1 (6 bases). This CDR3 is 13 amino acids long. V was pared by 4 bases and J by 3 bases, with 7 bases between. The V gene's germline CDR1 is SGHTA and CDR2 FQGNSA. The CDR3 here is CASSWDNNQPQHF. The CDR3 bases are TGTGCCAGCAGCTGGGACAACAATCAGCCCCAGCATTTT.

V and J are TRBV10-3 and TRBJ2-3, with D perhaps matching TRBD2 (7 bases). The V end lost 11 bases, the J end lost 2 bases, and 17 bases lay between the germline ends. The germline gives CDR1 ENHRY, CDR2 SYGVKD. This CDR3 region has 14 residues. CDR3 loop: CAVRRGRDTDTQYF. The CDR3 DNA reads as TGTGCCGTCCGAAGGGGGAGGGACACAGATACGCAGTATTTT.

This chain connects TRBV7-2 to TRBJ1-2; D is ambiguous. Per the germline V gene, CDR1 is SGHTA and CDR2 is FQGNSA. V dropped 6 bases and J dropped 4 bases, with 12 bases sitting between them. This CDR3 is built from 13 residues. The CDR3 sequence: CASRRGGIYGYTF. CDR3 nucleotides: TGTGCCAGCAGACGAGGAGGGATCTATGGCTACACCTTC.

The rearrangement joins TRBV29-1 to TRBJ1-1; D gene uncertain. Germline V CDR1 and CDR2: SQVTM, ANQGSEA. Deletions cut 6 bases from V and 1 base from J, with 6 bases between. This CDR3 contains 11 residues. CDR3 residues: CSVFGNTEAFF. The CDR3 nucleotides read TGCAGCGTGTTTGGGAACACTGAAGCTTTCTTT.

To note about this clonotype: One end of the junction is discordant with germline, which a read error may explain. The chain has TRBV15 and TRBJ2-1; D might be TRBD2 (6 bases). Germline assignment: CDR1 LNHNV and CDR2 YYDKDF (reference sequence). This CDR3 is built from 11 residues. DNA of the CDR3: TGTGCCACCAGCAGTCGGGACTCCAAAAGCTTC. Residues: CATSSRDSKSF.

On this clonotype itself: A junction end diverges from the germline sequence, so it may reflect a read error. The rearrangement joins TRBV7-7 to TRBJ2-7; 7 bases match TRBD1. Per germline, CDR1 SSHAT and CDR2 FNYEAQ (reference sequence). This CDR3 region has 12 residues. CDR3 coding DNA: TGTGCTAGCAGCTCCTCCCCGGGACAGTTGTACTTC. Translating gives CASSSSPGQLYF.

The V call is TRBV20-1, the J call TRBJ2-7, with 10 nucleotides matching TRBD2. J was trimmed by 1 base and V by 6 bases; bases with no gene match: 18. The CDR3 runs 18 residues. Germline V gene lookup returns CDR1 DFQATT and CDR2 SNEGSKA (reference sequence). CDR3: CSARPGRPSSGRSYEQYF. CDR3 in DNA: TGCAGTGCACGGCCAGGCAGACCGAGTAGCGGGAGGTCCTACGAGCAGTACTTC.

V is TRBV20-1 and J is TRBJ2-3; 8 nucleotides agree with TRBD2. Germline loops: CDR1 DFQATT, CDR2 SNEGSKA (reference sequence). V trimming: 6 bases; J trimming: 2 bases; junction bases outside the gene matches: 10. CDR3 length: 15 residues. The CDR3: CSANQLAGYTDTQYF. DNA for the CDR3: TGCAGTGCCAACCAATTAGCGGGGTACACAGATACGCAGTATTTT.

The V and J genes are TRBV7-9 and TRBJ2-4; no firm D call. CDR1 is SEHNR, CDR2 FQNEAQ, per germline (reference sequence). This CDR3 has 15 amino acids. V was clipped by 5 bases and J by 0 bases, with 11 bases between them. CDR3 coding DNA: TGTGCCAGCAGCCCCACCGATCTAGCCAAAAACATTCAGTACTTC. Protein: CASSPTDLAKNIQYF.

The rearrangement links TRBV25-1 to TRBJ1-2; D is unresolved. The CDR3 is made up of 14 amino acids. V dropped 2 bases and J dropped 3 bases, with 10 bases sitting between them. Germline V gene lookup returns CDR1 MGHDK and CDR2 SYGVNS. CDR3 sequence reads: CASSEGGSYYGYTF. As DNA, the CDR3 is TGTGCCAGCAGTGAAGGAGGGTCTTACTATGGCTACACCTTC.

This rearrangement joins TRBV20-1 to TRBJ2-7, with TRBD2 identical over 10 bases. CDR3 length: 15 amino acids. The germline gives CDR1 DFQATT, CDR2 SNEGSKA (reference sequence). The V segment lost 3 bases and the J segment 2 bases; nucleotides outside the gene matches: 7. CDR3 residues: CSASAGTSVTYEQYF. The CDR3 coding sequence is TGCAGTGCTAGTGCCGGGACTAGCGTTACCTACGAGCAGTACTTC.

This chain links TRBV14 with TRBJ2-3, with D perhaps given as TRBD1 or TRBD2 (6 bases each). Germline values: CDR1 SGHDN, CDR2 FVKESK. This CDR3 spans 20 amino acids. V dropped 0 bases and J dropped 2 bases, with 24 bases sitting between them. The CDR3 DNA is TGTGCCAGCAGCCAAGAAGAAGGGGGACTTCGGAGAGAATTCACAGATACGCAGTATTTT. Translating gives CASSQEEGGLRREFTDTQYF.

The CDR3 protein is CAWSGDRGLDIQYF. The CDR3 bases are TGTGCCTGGAGTGGGGACAGGGGGTTGGACATTCAGTACTTC. The V call is TRBV30, the J call TRBJ2-4, with 11 bases fitting TRBD1. CDR1 and CDR2 from the germline V gene are GTSNPN and SVGIG (reference sequence). This CDR3 has 14 amino acids. Trimming cost V 1 base and J 8 bases; bases outside gene matches: 4.

The chain carries TRBV27 and TRBJ1-1, with 7 bases that match TRBD1. Germline loops: CDR1 MNHEY, CDR2 SMNVEV (reference sequence). The V gene end was trimmed by 1 base and the J gene end by 5 bases; junction bases not matched to a gene: 7. The CDR3 extends over 15 amino acids. CDR3 DNA sequence: TGTGCCAGCAGTTTATTGAGGGGGCGCAGTACTGAAGCTTTCTTT. This translates into CASSLLRGRSTEAFF.

This sequence joins TRBV29-1 and TRBJ2-7; tentatively, D is TRBD1 (5 bases). Trimming took off 3 bases at V and 4 bases at J, with 7 bases between the two ends. Looked up from germline, CDR1 is SQVTM and CDR2 is ANQGSEA. This CDR3 contains 11 residues. The CDR3 sequence is CSVEGPYEQYF. The CDR3 nucleotides are TGCAGCGTTGAGGGGCCATACGAGCAGTACTTC.

This chain uses TRBV10-3 with TRBJ2-7, with 7 bases aligning to TRBD1. The J segment lost 2 bases and the V segment lost 4 bases, leaving 2 bases of the junction unmatched. In germline, CDR1 is ENHRY, CDR2 SYGVKD. This CDR3 spans 13 amino acids. The CDR3 nucleotides read TGTGCCATCAGTGGACAGGGCGCCTACGAGCAGTACTTC. As protein: CAISGQGAYEQYF.

This chain uses TRBV20-1 with TRBJ1-1; D may be TRBD1 (6 bases). Trimming stripped 0 bases from V and 4 bases from J, with 6 bases between. The CDR3 is 12 amino acids. Germline V gives CDR1 DFQATT, CDR2 SNEGSKA (reference sequence). The CDR3 bases are TGCAGTGCTAGAGAAGGGGGCACTGAAGCTTTCTTT. The encoded protein is CSAREGGTEAFF.

The V gene is TRBV7-9, the J gene TRBJ2-7; D could derive from TRBD1 or TRBD2 (6 bases each). This CDR3 is built from 15 residues. Trimming took off 1 base at V and 8 bases at J, with 18 bases between the two ends. Germline loops: CDR1 SEHNR, CDR2 FQNEAQ (reference sequence). This CDR3 is CASSLGGDRTTKQYF. Written as DNA, the CDR3 is TGTGCCAGCAGCTTAGGGGGTGACAGGACTACGAAGCAGTACTTC.

The chain employs TRBV4-1 and TRBJ1-5; D not certain. Germline-derived CDR1 and CDR2 are MGHRA and YSYEKL. This CDR3 is built from 14 residues. V lost 6 bases to trimming and J lost 7 bases, with 16 bases between them. CDR3 sequence reads: CASSQYEDPQPQHF. CDR3 in DNA: TGCGCCAGCAGTCAGTACGAAGACCCACAGCCCCAGCATTTT.

The chain uses TRBV11-2 and TRBJ2-4; 10 nucleotides line up with TRBD2. J was trimmed by 6 bases and V by 1 base; bases with no gene match: 3. The CDR3 has 15 residues. From germline, CDR1 is SGHAT and CDR2 FQNNGV. Here the CDR3 DNA reads TGTGCCAGCAGCTTAGGAACTAGCGGGGCAAACATTCAGTACTTC. Its protein product is CASSLGTSGANIQYF. Full variable domain (missing parts from reference TRBV11-2 and TRBJ2-4): EAGVAQSPRYKIIEKRQSVAFWCNPISGHATLYWYQQILGQGPKLLIQFQNNGVVDDSQLPKDRFSAERLKGVDSTLKIQPAKLEDSAVYLCASSLGTSGANIQYFGAGTRLSVL.

The chain carries TRBV20-1 and TRBJ2-5; TRBD2 might be the D (6 bases). CDR3 size: 11 residues. CDR1 and CDR2 (germline): DFQATT, SNEGSKA (reference sequence). This CDR3 is CIVRGPETQYF. CDR3 nucleotides: TGCATCGTGCGGGGTCCAGAGACCCAGTACTTC.

This chain connects TRBV20-1 to TRBJ2-7; TRBD1 or TRBD2 may be the D gene (6 bases each). With 6 bases removed from V and 6 bases from J, the gap between germline ends came to 15 bases. The CDR3 consists of 12 residues. CDR1 and CDR2 (germline): DFQATT, SNEGSKA (reference sequence). This CDR3 reads CSAHRGPVEQYF. The CDR3 region has the DNA TGCAGTGCGCATCGGGGGCCGGTCGAGCAGTACTTC.

Here the CDR3 reads CSARESGVAGQYF. For the CDR3, the DNA is TGCAGTGCTAGAGAGTCAGGGGTGGCAGGGCAGTACTTC. The V call is TRBV20-1, the J call TRBJ2-7, with D tentatively TRBD1 (6 bases). CDR1 and CDR2 from the germline V gene are DFQATT and SNEGSKA (reference sequence). V gave up 0 bases and J gave up 9 bases, with 15 bases separating them. This CDR3 has 13 amino acids.

The chain combines TRBV7-9 with TRBJ2-4, with D perhaps given as TRBD1 or TRBD2 (5 bases each). This CDR3 spans 14 amino acids. Germline values: CDR1 SEHNR, CDR2 FQNEAQ (reference sequence). Trimming stripped 1 base from V and 8 bases from J, with 12 bases between. The CDR3 is CASSLVPGSDIQYF. The DNA of the CDR3 is TGTGCCAGCAGCTTAGTTCCAGGGAGCGACATTCAGTACTTC.

This chain uses TRBV5-7 with TRBJ2-1; D is perhaps TRBD2 (7 bases). TRBV5-7 qualifies as an ORF whose function is uncertain. There are 15 residues in the CDR3. V lost 2 bases to trimming and J lost 8 bases, with 17 bases between them. DNA of the CDR3: TGTGCCAGCAGCTTTGGACAGAGGGGGGGATATGAGCAGTTCTTC. This translates into CASSFGQRGGYEQFF.